This passage covers 5 T cell receptor beta chains from one sample sequenced in a study of T cell responses to AZD1222 COVID-19 vaccine. Only in-frame clones appear in the TCRdb table, and some are missing; sequencing was by immunoSEQ multiplex PCR. The table includes about 140,000 clones, about 94% detected once. This material consisted of peripheral blood, taken 28 days after the second AZD1222 dose. The source is an adult who received the AZD1222 COVID-19 vaccine.

A single count supports this clone. The gene calls are TRBV6-2 or TRBV6-3 and TRBJ1-1; D might be TRBD1 (6 bases). Looked up from germline, CDR1 is MNHEY and CDR2 is SVGEGT. The CDR3 consists of 12 residues. V was clipped by 6 bases and J by 14 bases, with 19 bases between them. The CDR3 spells CASSPRGRIPFF. Here the CDR3 DNA reads TGTGCCAGCAGCCCACGGGGGCGCATTCCCTTCTTT.

This rearrangement joins TRBV4-2 to TRBJ2-3; 12 nucleotides agree with TRBD2. Trimming took 4 bases from V and 2 from J; bases not matched to a gene: 7. The CDR3 consists of 17 residues. Germline V gene lookup returns CDR1 LGHNA and CDR2 YNFKEQ. The CDR3 DNA reads TGTGCCAGCAGCCGACCGACTAGCGGGGGTCTCACAGATACGCAGTATTTT. Amino acids: CASSRPTSGGLTDTQYF.

This chain connects TRBV7-9 to TRBJ1-5, with 9 bases that match TRBD1. V was clipped by 4 bases and J by 9 bases; unmatched bases: 10. Germline V gives CDR1 SEHNR, CDR2 FQNEAQ (reference sequence). CDR3 length equals 15 residues. The CDR3 protein is CASSSDQTGGLPQHF. In DNA, the CDR3 is TGTGCCAGCAGCTCCGACCAGACAGGGGGTTTGCCCCAGCATTTT. Full variable domain (rest looked up from reference TRBV7-9 and TRBJ1-5): DTGVSQNPRHKITKRGQNVTFRCDPISEHNRLYWYRQTLGQGPEFLTYFQNEAQLEKSRLLSDRFSAERPKGSFSTLEIQRTEQGDSAMYLCASSSDQTGGLPQHFGDGTRLSIL.

By its share, this clone is medium-sized. The chain recombines TRBV6-2 or TRBV6-3 with TRBJ2-1; D is uncertain. The CDR3 is 13 amino acids. With 6 bases removed from V and 6 bases from J, the gap between germline ends came to 12 bases. Germline V CDR1 and CDR2: MNHEY, SVGEGT. CDR3 loop: CASSQTEVNEQFF. CDR3 nucleotide sequence: TGTGCCAGCAGCCAAACAGAGGTCAATGAGCAGTTCTTC.

The chain employs TRBV5-4 and TRBJ1-2; TRBD1 might be the D (5 bases). CDR1 is SGHNT and CDR2 is YYREEE in the germline V gene (reference sequence). V was trimmed by 7 bases and J by 4 bases, leaving 17 bases between them. The CDR3 is 14 amino acids. CDR3 bases: TGTGCCAGCGGAGTCCTTGGGGGGTTCTATGGCTACACCTTC. Its translation is CASGVLGGFYGYTF.